A selection of T cell receptor beta chains follows, all from one sample in a study of T-cell memory formation after mild COVID-19. MiXCR was run by TCRdb on the 5' RACE reads, yielding one entry per CDR3 protein. The table shows fewer than 50,000 distinct CDR3 sequences, with under 7.5% occurring only once. The material sequenced was PBMCs or a T cell subset sorted from them (not recorded which). These receptors originate from a man between 18 and 29 years old who had mild COVID-19 (a few samples of this study predate the infection). Cell type and time point are not known. The CDR3 runs from the conserved cysteine through the conserved F or W. The order of the fields is CDR3 protein, CDR3 DNA, V gene, D gene, J gene, clone size. D genes are given only for firm matches. Clone size is given for some rows only: seen once, a few or many times, or a class if the clone is expanded.

CSLLQGALNSPLHF,TGCAGCTTGTTACAGGGGGCTCTTAATTCACCCCTCCACTTT,TRBV29-1,TRBD1,TRBJ1-6,NA
CASSSLQGGGTEAFF,TGTGCCAGCAGCTCTCTACAGGGCGGAGGTACTGAAGCTTTCTTT,TRBV7-2,NA,TRBJ1-1,NA
CASSPGTQRGNTIYF,TGCGCCAGCAGCCCCGGGACTCAGAGGGGAAACACCATATATTTT,TRBV4-1,NA,TRBJ1-3,few
CASSLAVYNEQFF,TGTGCCAGCAGCTTAGCTGTGTACAATGAGCAGTTCTTC,TRBV7-2,NA,TRBJ2-1,many
CASSLRLGADTQYF,TGTGCCAGCAGTCTCAGACTAGGCGCAGATACGCAGTATTTT,TRBV11-2,NA,TRBJ2-3,few
CASSRGGGRTGYEQYF,TGTGCCAGCAGTCGCGGGGGGGGGCGTACCGGCTACGAGCAGTACTTC,TRBV27,TRBD2,TRBJ2-7,NA
CASSFQYSYEQYF,TGTGCCAGCAGCTTCCAGTACTCCTACGAGCAGTACTTC,TRBV11-2,NA,TRBJ2-7,NA
CASRTSPNVPQETQYF,TGCGCCAGCAGAACGTCTCCCAACGTCCCCCAAGAGACCCAGTACTTC,TRBV5-1,NA,TRBJ2-5,few
CASSLQSNTEAFF,TGTGCCAGCAGCTTGCAAAGCAACACTGAAGCTTTCTTT,TRBV11-3,NA,TRBJ1-1,NA
CASSSPDRSLYNEQFF,TGTGCCAGCAGCTCCCCCGACAGGTCACTTTACAATGAGCAGTTCTTC,TRBV7-9,NA,TRBJ2-1,few
CASGGGALGNQPQHF,TGTGCCAGCGGAGGAGGGGCTCTGGGCAATCAGCCCCAGCATTTT,TRBV7-9,NA,TRBJ1-5,few
CASSLEGPWVFF,TGTGCCAGCAGCTTAGAAGGCCCCTGGGTGTTCTTC,TRBV11-2,NA,TRBJ2-1,many
CASSPRQGVEKLFF,TGTGCCAGCAGCCCCCGACAGGGAGTCGAAAAACTGTTTTTT,TRBV7-2,TRBD1,TRBJ1-4,NA
CAISDLSLSGGYNEQFF,TGTGCCATCAGTGACCTCTCCCTATCGGGGGGTTACAATGAGCAGTTCTTC,TRBV10-3,TRBD2,TRBJ2-1,many
CASSGGGEQFF,TGTGCCAGCAGCGGCGGGGGTGAGCAGTTCTTC,TRBV7-7,TRBD2,TRBJ2-1,many
CASSAGPTDTQYF,TGCGCCAGCAGCGCGGGGCCCACAGATACGCAGTATTTT,TRBV5-1,NA,TRBJ2-3,many
CASSRDLSSYNEQFF,TGCGCCAGCAGCCGGGACTTGAGCTCCTACAATGAGCAGTTCTTC,TRBV5-1,NA,TRBJ2-1,NA
CASSFEFPPLHF,TGCGCCAGCAGCTTTGAATTCCCACCCCTCCACTTT,TRBV5-1,NA,TRBJ1-6,few
CASSLSNVSPLHF,TGTGCCAGCAGCTTAAGTAACGTGTCACCCCTCCACTTT,TRBV7-9,NA,TRBJ1-6,few
CASSLTGRSSYEQYF,TGTGCCAGCAGCCTGACAGGTAGGAGCTCCTACGAGCAGTACTTC,TRBV5-6,NA,TRBJ2-7,NA
CASSPTLSLETQYF,TGCGCCAGCAGCCCCACCTTGAGCCTGGAGACCCAGTACTTC,TRBV5-1,NA,TRBJ2-5,many
CASGKTGQNTEAFF,TGCGCCAGCGGAAAAACAGGACAGAACACTGAAGCTTTCTTT,TRBV5-1,NA,TRBJ1-1,few
CASSQEGLADTDTQYF,TGCGCCAGCAGCCAAGAAGGTCTAGCGGACACAGATACGCAGTATTTT,TRBV4-3,TRBD2,TRBJ2-3,NA
CASSPQDRAAQPQHF,TGTGCCAGCTCACCACAGGACAGGGCGGCTCAGCCCCAGCATTTT,TRBV18,TRBD1,TRBJ1-5,many
CASSLSENNEQFF,TGTGCCAGCAGCTTATCAGAAAACAATGAGCAGTTCTTC,TRBV11-3,NA,TRBJ2-1,many
CASRGYGRFQDRGNGETQYF,TGTGCCAGCAGGGGATACGGGCGTTTCCAGGACAGGGGGAATGGTGAGACCCAGTACTTC,TRBV28,TRBD1,TRBJ2-5,NA
CASSLNSPGRGEKLFF,TGTGCCAGCAGTCTCAACTCCCCGGGGAGGGGTGAAAAACTGTTTTTT,TRBV12-3/TRBV12-4,NA,TRBJ1-4,few
CATYPGQGLNIQYF,TGTGCCACCTATCCGGGACAGGGGCTGAACATTCAGTACTTC,TRBV6-1,TRBD1,TRBJ2-4,few
CASTSGGRETQYF,TGTGCCAGCACCTCGGGAGGTCGTGAGACCCAGTACTTC,TRBV25-1,TRBD2,TRBJ2-5,NA
CSAHDRASNEKLFF,TGCAGTGCCCACGACAGGGCCTCTAATGAAAAACTGTTTTTT,TRBV20-1,TRBD1,TRBJ1-4,NA
CASSSTPRFYGYTF,TGTGCCAGCAGTTCAACCCCCAGATTCTATGGCTACACCTTC,TRBV12-3/TRBV12-4,NA,TRBJ1-2,NA
CSVTTGAGSYEQYF,TGCAGCGTTACGACAGGGGCCGGTTCCTACGAGCAGTACTTC,TRBV29-1,TRBD1,TRBJ2-7,few
CASSRQDRWSTF,TGTGCCAGCAGTCGACAGGACCGCTGGAGCACCTTC,TRBV12-3/TRBV12-4,NA,TRBJ1-2,few
CASSQQGRNTEAFF,TGCGCCAGCAGCCAACAGGGCAGGAACACTGAAGCTTTCTTT,TRBV5-1,NA,TRBJ1-1,NA
CASSLIGASTEAFF,TGCGCCAGCAGCTTGATCGGGGCGAGCACTGAAGCTTTCTTT,TRBV5-1,NA,TRBJ1-1,NA
CASSYSVPAAGNTIYF,TGTGCCAGCAGTTACTCGGTTCCGGCGGCTGGAAACACCATATATTTT,TRBV6-5,NA,TRBJ1-3,NA
CASSLGSGTANEKLFF,TGTGCCAGCAGCCTAGGATCCGGGACAGCTAATGAAAAACTGTTTTTT,TRBV7-6,TRBD1,TRBJ1-4,few
CASSLVPGLAGGDTQYF,TGTGCCAGCAGCTTGGTACCGGGACTAGCGGGGGGAGATACGCAGTATTTT,TRBV11-2,TRBD2,TRBJ2-3,few
CASSSTDTQYF,TGTGCCAGCAGCTCCACAGATACGCAGTATTTT,TRBV11-2,NA,TRBJ2-3,many
CAISGREGNTEAFF,TGTGCCATCAGTGGAAGGGAGGGGAACACTGAAGCTTTCTTT,TRBV10-3,NA,TRBJ1-1,many
CASSQGYRGPVNTEAFF,TGTGCCAGCAGCCAAGGATACAGGGGGCCCGTGAACACTGAAGCTTTCTTT,TRBV3-1,TRBD1,TRBJ1-1,NA
CASSRHGVGRLGQFF,TGTGCCAGCAGCCGCCACGGTGTGGGCCGTCTCGGGCAGTTCTTC,TRBV12-3/TRBV12-4,NA,TRBJ2-1,many